The clone carrying this T cell receptor (beta chain) was found a few times. This CDR3 region has 14 residues. Looked up from germline, CDR1 is LGHDT and CDR2 is YNNKEL (reference sequence). The junction had 4 bases not matched to a gene; V was cut back by 5 bases and J by 1 base. The record originates from a study of blood T cell repertoires in COVID-19. Original analysis: Estimated nucleated cell counts came from reference gene primer amplification. Some clones are missing from TCRdb's copy, which holds only in-frame ones; the method was immunoSEQ multiplex PCR. D and trimming were read from the DNA, whereas the V and J calls and clone size are those reported in that table. The sample yields just under 55,000 clones, roughly 80% seen once.

The sequencing input was peripheral blood. This sequence was found in an older woman with acute or convalescent COVID-19. This chain connects TRBV3-1 (or the pseudogene TRBV3-2) to TRBJ1-1, with 7 bases lining up with TRBD1. The CDR3 loop reads CASSETGPNTEAFF. The CDR3 DNA is TGTGCCAGCAGCGAGACAGGGCCGAACACTGAAGCTTTCTTT.